Below, 18 T cell receptor beta chains from the same sample are listed, as sequenced in a study of T cell responses to AZD1222 COVID-19 vaccine. Data came from immunoSEQ multiplex PCR; TCRdb stores just in-frame clones and leaves some out. Of 140,000 or so clones in the sample, 88% were seen once. The sequenced sample was peripheral blood, obtained 28 days after the second AZD1222 dose. These TCRs come from an adult who received the AZD1222 COVID-19 vaccine.

The chain joins TRBV5-1 to TRBJ1-1; perhaps TRBD1 as D (5 bases). This CDR3 region has 14 residues. Germline CDR1 and CDR2: SGHRS and YFSETQ. V was cut by 0 bases and J by 7 bases, with 13 bases left in between. The CDR3 spells CASSLDPGVGEAFF. CDR3 DNA: TGCGCCAGCAGCTTGGATCCGGGGGTGGGTGAAGCTTTCTTT.

This sequence joins TRBV21-1 and TRBJ1-5; whether TRBD1, the table's D call, matches the DNA was not checked. TRBV21-1 is a listed pseudogene. This CDR3 is 17 amino acids long. The CDR3 is CASSITPPQGRNQPQHF. CDR3 nucleotides: TGTGCCAGCAGCATAACGCCACCTCAGGGGCGAAATCAGCCCCAGCATTTT.

The chain links TRBV18 to TRBJ2-1, with 8 bases matching TRBD2. Trimming cost V 3 bases and J 1 base; bases outside gene matches: 8. Germline assignment: CDR1 KGHSH and CDR2 LQKENI. This CDR3 has 17 amino acids. The CDR3 DNA follows: TGTGCCAGCTCACCTAGACCAGCGGGAGTATCCTACAATGAGCAGTTCTTC. Translation: CASSPRPAGVSYNEQFF. The full variable domain, its missing parts supplied by reference TRBV18 and TRBJ2-1, is NAGVMQNPRHLVRRRGQEARLRCSPMKGHSHVYWYRQLPEEGLKFMVYLQKENIIDESGMPKERFSAEFPKEGPSILRIQQVVRGDSAAYFCASSPRPAGVSYNEQFFGPGTRLTVL.

This rearrangement joins TRBV27 to TRBJ1-3; D ambiguous. V lost 10 bases and J lost 1, with 20 bases in between. This CDR3 has 16 amino acids. Germline CDR1 is MNHEY and CDR2 is SMNVEV (reference sequence). The CDR3 DNA reads as TGTGCCATGGCGGTAGGACTGACGCCGTCTGGAAACACCATATATTTT. The encoded protein is CAMAVGLTPSGNTIYF.

The chain is built from TRBV6-2 or TRBV6-3 and TRBJ1-1; TRBD1 might be the D (5 bases). The CDR3 consists of 15 residues. V was pared by 4 bases and J by 3 bases, with 15 bases between. Germline CDR1 and CDR2: MNHEY and SVGEGT. The CDR3 nucleotides are TGTGCCAGCAGTTCCTCATACAGGTCCTACACTGAAGCTTTCTTT. Translating gives CASSSSYRSYTEAFF.

The chain couples TRBV28 to TRBJ1-1; no reliable D call. The germline V and J ends were trimmed by 4 bases and 1 base, with 7 bases remaining between them. Germline values: CDR1 MDHEN, CDR2 SYDVKM. This CDR3 region has 13 residues. As DNA, the CDR3 is TGTGCCAGCAGTTCAGCACAGAACACTGAAGCTTTCTTT. Its protein product is CASSSAQNTEAFF. Full variable domain (missing parts from reference TRBV28 and TRBJ1-1): DVKVTQSSRYLVKRTGEKVFLECVQDMDHENMFWYRQDPGLGLRLIYFSYDVKMKEKGDIPEGYSVSREKKERFSLILESASTNQTSMYLCASSSAQNTEAFFGQGTRLTVV.

The chain uses TRBV6-5 and TRBJ2-5, with D unresolved. This CDR3 is 15 amino acids long. Germline values: CDR1 MNHEY, CDR2 SVGAGI. V was shortened by 7 bases and J by 5 bases, with 20 bases between the two germline ends. As DNA, the CDR3 is TGTGCCAGCACCTTCGTAGGTTCCAACGGCGAGACCCAGTACTTC. Protein: CASTFVGSNGETQYF.

V usage is TRBV3-1 (or the pseudogene TRBV3-2) and J usage is TRBJ1-6; 8 bases align to TRBD1. The CDR3 is made up of 15 amino acids. With 6 bases clipped from V and 6 bases from J, the junction kept 7 bases outside the gene matches. CDR1 and CDR2 (germline): LGHDT, YNNKEL (reference sequence). CDR3 sequence reads: CASRSAGQVNSPLHF. DNA for the CDR3: TGTGCCAGCAGAAGTGCGGGACAGGTTAATTCACCCCTCCACTTT.

The chain couples TRBV27 to TRBJ2-7, with D perhaps TRBD1 (5 bases). The V gene lost 1 base and the J gene lost 5 bases, with 12 bases spanning the gap. Germline V gene sequence: CDR1 MNHEY, CDR2 SMNVEV (reference sequence). The CDR3 is 14 amino acids. The CDR3 DNA is TGTGCCAGCAGTTTATATCCAGGGCTCGACGAGCAGTACTTC. Translating it yields CASSLYPGLDEQYF.

The rearrangement links TRBV4-1 to TRBJ2-2; D perhaps matches TRBD1 (6 bases). V lost 1 base and J 5 bases, leaving 17 bases between the germline ends. This CDR3 is 17 amino acids long. Germline lookup yields CDR1 MGHRA and CDR2 YSYEKL. This CDR3 reads CASSQGGRGSQTGELFF. The CDR3 DNA follows: TGCGCCAGCAGCCAAGGCGGCAGGGGATCTCAAACCGGGGAGCTGTTTTTT.

The V gene is TRBV6-6, the J gene TRBJ2-5; 7 bases align to TRBD1. CDR3 length: 16 amino acids. The germline CDR1 and CDR2 sequences are MNHNY and SVGAGI (reference sequence). Trimming cost V 5 bases and J 1 base; bases outside gene matches: 10. CDR3 residues: CASSRPNDRAQETQYF. The CDR3 coding sequence is TGTGCCAGCAGTCGCCCGAATGACAGGGCCCAAGAGACCCAGTACTTC.

This chain connects TRBV10-3 to TRBJ2-3; D may correspond to TRBD1 or TRBD2 (6 bases each). The CDR3 length is 14 residues. The V and J ends lost 7 bases and 1 base respectively, with 12 bases between them. Germline CDR1 is ENHRY and CDR2 is SYGVKD. CDR3 in amino acids: CAIKGGGGTDTQYF. In DNA, the CDR3 is TGTGCCATCAAAGGAGGGGGTGGCACAGATACGCAGTATTTT.

The chain couples TRBV7-3 to TRBJ2-1; D remains unclear. Germline V gene data show CDR1 as SGHTA and CDR2 as FQGTGA. The length of the CDR3 is 12 residues. The V and J ends lost 2 bases and 9 bases respectively, with 8 bases between them. The CDR3 DNA sequence: TGTGCCAGCAGCTTAGGTAACACTGAGCAGTTCTTC. This encodes CASSLGNTEQFF. Filled out from reference TRBV7-3 and TRBJ2-1, the complete variable domain reads GAGVSQTPSNKVTEKGKYVELRCDPISGHTALYWYRQSLGQGPEFLIYFQGTGAADDSGLPNDRFFAVRPEGSVSTLKIQRTERGDSAVYLCASSLGNTEQFFGPGTRLTVL.

This clone was detected only once. The chain links TRBV9 to TRBJ2-2; 7 bases agree with TRBD2. CDR3 length: 15 amino acids. Germline CDR1 is SGDLS and CDR2 is YYNGEE. V shed 7 bases, J shed 2 bases, and the junction held 8 bases outside the gene matches. In nucleotides, the CDR3 is TGTGCCAGCCGCCCTTCGGGGGGTAACACCGGGGAGCTGTTTTTT. Translating it yields CASRPSGGNTGELFF.

The V gene is TRBV7-8, the J gene TRBJ2-7; 9 bases agree with TRBD1. There are 15 residues in the CDR3. V shed 5 bases, J shed 4 bases, and the junction held 9 bases outside the gene matches. Germline loops: CDR1 SGHVS, CDR2 FQNEAQ. Written as DNA, the CDR3 is TGTGCCAGCAGCATGCCGACAGGGGGGGCGTACGAGCAGTACTTC. It yields the protein CASSMPTGGAYEQYF.

The CDR3 protein is CASGPWTGFGEQYF. The DNA for the CDR3 is TGTGCCAGCGGCCCTTGGACAGGGTTCGGCGAGCAGTACTTC. This chain uses TRBV2 with TRBJ2-7; 8 bases align to TRBD1. The CDR3 loop spans 14 amino acids. Germline V lookup: CDR1 SNHLY, CDR2 FYNNEI. The V gene end was trimmed by 8 bases and the J gene end by 6 bases; junction bases not matched to a gene: 12.

The chain is built from TRBV4-1 and TRBJ2-7, with TRBD2 as a possible D gene (5 bases). Germline CDR1 is MGHRA and CDR2 is YSYEKL. This CDR3 has 15 residues. V was clipped by 1 base and J by 2 bases, with 12 bases between them. The CDR3 spells CASSQGRFPTYEQYF. In DNA form, the CDR3 reads TGCGCCAGCAGCCAAGGGAGGTTTCCGACCTACGAGCAGTACTTC.

The V call is TRBV6-6, the J call TRBJ2-1; 10 nucleotides line up with TRBD2. The CDR3 is made up of 16 amino acids. V was clipped by 2 bases and J by 4 bases; unmatched bases: 5. The germline CDR1 and CDR2 sequences are MNHNY and SVGAGI (reference sequence). CDR3 in DNA: TGTGCCAGCAGTTACGGTTCTAGCGGGAGTTACAATGAGCAGTTCTTC. It encodes CASSYGSSGSYNEQFF.